Reported below is one TCR beta chain. Its cognate antigen is unknown. This entry comes from a study of T cells in Graves' hyperthyroidism and ophthalmopathy. RNA transcripts yielded amplified TCR beta CDR3 regions. Primed by the HTBI set, a first-round RT-PCR was run on the TCR CDR3. TCRdb reprocessed the multiplex PCR reads via MiXCR and lists one record per CDR3 protein. The sample contains approximately 640,000 distinct CDR3 sequences, roughly 17% of which appear only once. Findings of the study overall: Ophthalmopathy and stable hyperthyroidism were separated by a 13 V-J model. Prediction of ophthalmopathy progression came a median around 6.5 months pre-onset.

Each patient was aged 18 to 65 and had newly diagnosed hyperthyroidism of under 2 months' duration. Every diagnosis used clinical symptoms, serum thyroxine and TRAb, thyroid ultrasound and orbital computed tomography. The sequence derives from a man aged 45 to 65 with Graves' hyperthyroidism. Material: blood.

CDR3 protein: CASSLAGTGGAGTQYF. The CDR3 DNA is TGTGCCAGCAGCTTGGCTGGGACAGGGGGCGCGGGGACCCAGTACTTC. V gene TRBV5-6 combines with J gene TRBJ2-5; 12 bases line up with TRBD1. After removal of 0 bases from V and 7 bases from J, the junction contained 7 bases not matched to a gene. Germline CDR1 and CDR2: SGHDT and YYEEEE. This CDR3 is 16 amino acids long. Full variable domain (outside the CDR3, taken from reference TRBV5-6 and TRBJ2-5): DAGVTQSPTHLIKTRGQQVTLRCSPKSGHDTVSWYQQALGQGPQFIFQYYEEEERQRGNFPDRFSGHQFPNYSSELNVNALLLGDSALYLCASSLAGTGGAGTQYFGPGTRLLVL.